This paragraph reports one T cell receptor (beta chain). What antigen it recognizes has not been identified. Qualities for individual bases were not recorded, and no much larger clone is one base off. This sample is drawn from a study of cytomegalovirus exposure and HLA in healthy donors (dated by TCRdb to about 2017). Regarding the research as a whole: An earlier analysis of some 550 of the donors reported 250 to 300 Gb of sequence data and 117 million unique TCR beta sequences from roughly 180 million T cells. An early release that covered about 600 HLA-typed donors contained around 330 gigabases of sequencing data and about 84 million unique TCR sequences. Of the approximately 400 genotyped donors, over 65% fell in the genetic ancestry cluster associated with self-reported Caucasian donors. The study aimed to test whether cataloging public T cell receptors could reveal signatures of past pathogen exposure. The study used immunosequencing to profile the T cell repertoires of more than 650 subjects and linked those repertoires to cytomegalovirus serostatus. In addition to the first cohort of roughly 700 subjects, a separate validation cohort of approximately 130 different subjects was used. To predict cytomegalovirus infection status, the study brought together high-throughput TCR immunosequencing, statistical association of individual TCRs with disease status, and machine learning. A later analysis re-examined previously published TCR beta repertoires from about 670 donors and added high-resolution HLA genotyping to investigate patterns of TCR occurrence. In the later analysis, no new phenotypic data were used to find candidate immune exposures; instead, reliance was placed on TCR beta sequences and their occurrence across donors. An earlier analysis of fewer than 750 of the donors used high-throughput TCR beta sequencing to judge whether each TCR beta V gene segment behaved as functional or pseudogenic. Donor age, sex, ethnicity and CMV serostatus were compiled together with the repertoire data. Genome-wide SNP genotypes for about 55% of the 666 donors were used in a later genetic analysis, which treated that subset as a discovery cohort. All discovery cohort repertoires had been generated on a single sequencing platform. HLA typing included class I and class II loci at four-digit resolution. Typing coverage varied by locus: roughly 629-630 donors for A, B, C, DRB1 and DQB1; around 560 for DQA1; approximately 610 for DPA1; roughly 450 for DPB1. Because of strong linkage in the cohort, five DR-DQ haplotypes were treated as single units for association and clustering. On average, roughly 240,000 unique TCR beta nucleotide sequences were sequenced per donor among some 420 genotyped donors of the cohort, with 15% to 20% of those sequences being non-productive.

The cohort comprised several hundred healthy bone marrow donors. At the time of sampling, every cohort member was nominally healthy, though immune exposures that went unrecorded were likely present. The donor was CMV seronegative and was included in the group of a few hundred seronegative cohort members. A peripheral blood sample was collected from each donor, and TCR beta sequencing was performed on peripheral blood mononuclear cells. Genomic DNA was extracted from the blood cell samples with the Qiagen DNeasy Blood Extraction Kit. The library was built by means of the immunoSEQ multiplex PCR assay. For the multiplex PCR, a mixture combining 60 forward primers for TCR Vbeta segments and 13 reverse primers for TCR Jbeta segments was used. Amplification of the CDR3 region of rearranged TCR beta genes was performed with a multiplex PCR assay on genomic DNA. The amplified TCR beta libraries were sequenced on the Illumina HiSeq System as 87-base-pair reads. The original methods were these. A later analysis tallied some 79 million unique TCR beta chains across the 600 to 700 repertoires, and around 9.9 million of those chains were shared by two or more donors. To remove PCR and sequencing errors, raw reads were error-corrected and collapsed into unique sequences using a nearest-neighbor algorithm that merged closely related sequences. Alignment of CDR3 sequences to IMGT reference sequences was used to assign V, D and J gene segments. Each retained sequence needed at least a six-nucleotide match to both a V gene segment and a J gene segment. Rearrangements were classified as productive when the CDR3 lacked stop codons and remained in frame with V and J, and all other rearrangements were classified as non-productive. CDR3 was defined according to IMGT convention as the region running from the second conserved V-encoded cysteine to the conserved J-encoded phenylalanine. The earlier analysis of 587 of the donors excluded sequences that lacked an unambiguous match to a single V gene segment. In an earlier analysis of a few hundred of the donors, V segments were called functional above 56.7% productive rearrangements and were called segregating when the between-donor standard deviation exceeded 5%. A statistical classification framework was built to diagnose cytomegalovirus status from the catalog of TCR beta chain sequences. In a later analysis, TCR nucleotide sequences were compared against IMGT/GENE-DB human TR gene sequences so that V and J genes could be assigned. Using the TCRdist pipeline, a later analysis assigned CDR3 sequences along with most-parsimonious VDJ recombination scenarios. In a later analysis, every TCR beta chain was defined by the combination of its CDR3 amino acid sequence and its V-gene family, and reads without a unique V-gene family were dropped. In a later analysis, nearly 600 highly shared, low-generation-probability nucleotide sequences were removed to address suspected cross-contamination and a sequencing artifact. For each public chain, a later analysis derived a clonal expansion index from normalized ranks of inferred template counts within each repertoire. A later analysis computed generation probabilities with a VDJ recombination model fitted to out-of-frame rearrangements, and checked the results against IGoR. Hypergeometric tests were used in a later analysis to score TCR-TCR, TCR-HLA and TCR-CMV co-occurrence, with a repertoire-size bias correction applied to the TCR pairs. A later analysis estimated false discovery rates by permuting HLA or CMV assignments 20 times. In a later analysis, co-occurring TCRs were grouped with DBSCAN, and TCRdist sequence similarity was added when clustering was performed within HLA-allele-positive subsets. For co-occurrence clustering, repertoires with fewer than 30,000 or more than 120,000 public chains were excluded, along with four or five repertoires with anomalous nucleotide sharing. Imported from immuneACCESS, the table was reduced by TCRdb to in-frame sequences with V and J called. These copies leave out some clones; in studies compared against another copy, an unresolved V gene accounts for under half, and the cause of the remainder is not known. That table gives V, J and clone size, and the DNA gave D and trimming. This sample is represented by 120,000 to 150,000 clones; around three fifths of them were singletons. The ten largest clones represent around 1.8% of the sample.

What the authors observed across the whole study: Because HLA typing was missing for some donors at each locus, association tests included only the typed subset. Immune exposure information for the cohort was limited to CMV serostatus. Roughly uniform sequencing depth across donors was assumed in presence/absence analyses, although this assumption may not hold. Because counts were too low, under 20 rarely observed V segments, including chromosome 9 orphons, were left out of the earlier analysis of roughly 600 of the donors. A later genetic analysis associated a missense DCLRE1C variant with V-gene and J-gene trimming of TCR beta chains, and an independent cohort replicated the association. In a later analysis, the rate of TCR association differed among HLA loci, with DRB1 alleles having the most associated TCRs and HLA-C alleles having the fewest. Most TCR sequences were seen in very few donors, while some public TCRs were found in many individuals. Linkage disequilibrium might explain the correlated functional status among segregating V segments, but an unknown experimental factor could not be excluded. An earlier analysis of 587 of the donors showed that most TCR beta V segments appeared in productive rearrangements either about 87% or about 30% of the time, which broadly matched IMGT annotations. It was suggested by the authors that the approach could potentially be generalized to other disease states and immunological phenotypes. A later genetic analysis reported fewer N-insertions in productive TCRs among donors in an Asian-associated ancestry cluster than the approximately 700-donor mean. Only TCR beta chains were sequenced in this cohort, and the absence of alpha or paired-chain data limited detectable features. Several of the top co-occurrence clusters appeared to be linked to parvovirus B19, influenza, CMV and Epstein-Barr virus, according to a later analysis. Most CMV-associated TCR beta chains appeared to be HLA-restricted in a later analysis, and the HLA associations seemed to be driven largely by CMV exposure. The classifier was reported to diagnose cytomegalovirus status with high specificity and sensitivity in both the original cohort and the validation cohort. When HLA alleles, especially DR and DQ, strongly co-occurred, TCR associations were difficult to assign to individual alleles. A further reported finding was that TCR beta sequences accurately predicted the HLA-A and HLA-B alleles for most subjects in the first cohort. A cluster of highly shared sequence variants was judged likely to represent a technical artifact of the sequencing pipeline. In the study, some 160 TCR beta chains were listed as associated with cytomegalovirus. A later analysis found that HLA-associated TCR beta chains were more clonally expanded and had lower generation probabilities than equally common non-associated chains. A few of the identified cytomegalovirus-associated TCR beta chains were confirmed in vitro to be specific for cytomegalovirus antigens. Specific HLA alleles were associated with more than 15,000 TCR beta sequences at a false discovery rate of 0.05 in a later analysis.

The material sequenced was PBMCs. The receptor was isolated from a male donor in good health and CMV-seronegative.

The sequenced DNA: TGTGCCAGCAGTAAGGGGGAGGGACACTATGGCTACACCTTC. It is translated as CASSKGEGHYGYTF. The rearrangement combines TRBV6-4 with TRBJ1-2; tentative D gene TRBD1, with 6 bases matching. Counted from cysteine to phenylalanine, this CDR3 has 14 amino acids. Kept here is only the CDR3 DNA, which spans 42 bases and is read in frame from base 1. V sheds 5 bases and J sheds 3 bases, leaving 13 bases between their ends. The germline V gene gives CDR1 as MRHNA and CDR2 as SNTAGT.